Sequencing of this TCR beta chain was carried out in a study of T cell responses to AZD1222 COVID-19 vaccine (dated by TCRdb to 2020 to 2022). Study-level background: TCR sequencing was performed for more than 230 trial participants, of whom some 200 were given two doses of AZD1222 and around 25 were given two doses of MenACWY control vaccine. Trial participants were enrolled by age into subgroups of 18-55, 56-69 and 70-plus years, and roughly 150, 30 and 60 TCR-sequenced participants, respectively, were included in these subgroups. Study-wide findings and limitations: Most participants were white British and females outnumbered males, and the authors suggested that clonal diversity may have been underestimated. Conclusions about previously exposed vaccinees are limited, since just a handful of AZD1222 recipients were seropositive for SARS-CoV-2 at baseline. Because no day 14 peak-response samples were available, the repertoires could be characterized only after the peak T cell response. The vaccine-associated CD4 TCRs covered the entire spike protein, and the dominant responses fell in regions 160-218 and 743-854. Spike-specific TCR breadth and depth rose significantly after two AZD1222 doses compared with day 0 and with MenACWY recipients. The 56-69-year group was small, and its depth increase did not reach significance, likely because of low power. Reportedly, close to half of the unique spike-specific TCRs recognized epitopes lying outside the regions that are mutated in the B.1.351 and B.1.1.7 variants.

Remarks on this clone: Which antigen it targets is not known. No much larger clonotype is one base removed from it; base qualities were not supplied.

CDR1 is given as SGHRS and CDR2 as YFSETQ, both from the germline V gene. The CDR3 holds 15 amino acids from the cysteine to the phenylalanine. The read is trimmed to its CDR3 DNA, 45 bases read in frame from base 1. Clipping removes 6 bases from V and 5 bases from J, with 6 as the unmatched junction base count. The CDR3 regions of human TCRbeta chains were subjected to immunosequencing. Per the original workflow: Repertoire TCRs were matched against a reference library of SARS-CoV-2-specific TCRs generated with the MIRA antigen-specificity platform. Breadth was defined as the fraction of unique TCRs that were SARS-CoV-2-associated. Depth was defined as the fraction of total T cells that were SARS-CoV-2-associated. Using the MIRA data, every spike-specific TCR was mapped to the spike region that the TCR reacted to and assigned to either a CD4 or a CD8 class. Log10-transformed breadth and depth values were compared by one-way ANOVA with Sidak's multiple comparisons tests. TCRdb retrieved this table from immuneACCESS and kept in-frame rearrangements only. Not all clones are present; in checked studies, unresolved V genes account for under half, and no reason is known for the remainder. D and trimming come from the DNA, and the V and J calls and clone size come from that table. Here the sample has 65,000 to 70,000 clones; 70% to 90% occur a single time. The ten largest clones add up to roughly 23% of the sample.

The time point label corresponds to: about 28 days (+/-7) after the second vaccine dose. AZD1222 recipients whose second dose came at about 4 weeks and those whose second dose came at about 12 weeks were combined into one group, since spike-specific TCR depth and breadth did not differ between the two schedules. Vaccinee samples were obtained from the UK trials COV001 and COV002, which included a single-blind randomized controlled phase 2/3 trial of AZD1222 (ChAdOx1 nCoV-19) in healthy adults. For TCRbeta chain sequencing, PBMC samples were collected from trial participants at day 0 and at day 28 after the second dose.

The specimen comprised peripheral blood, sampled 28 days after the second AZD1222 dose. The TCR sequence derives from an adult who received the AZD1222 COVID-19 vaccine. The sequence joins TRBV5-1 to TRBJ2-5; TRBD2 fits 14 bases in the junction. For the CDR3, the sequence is CASKTSGREMETQYF. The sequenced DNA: TGCGCCAGCAAGACTAGCGGGAGGGAGATGGAGACCCAGTACTTC. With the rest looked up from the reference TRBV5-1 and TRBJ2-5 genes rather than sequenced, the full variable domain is KAGVTQTPRYLIKTRGQQVTLSCSPISGHRSVSWYQQTPGQGLQFLFEYFSETQRNKGNFPGRFSGRQFSNSRSEMNVSTLELGDSALYLCASKTSGREMETQYFGPGTRLLVL.